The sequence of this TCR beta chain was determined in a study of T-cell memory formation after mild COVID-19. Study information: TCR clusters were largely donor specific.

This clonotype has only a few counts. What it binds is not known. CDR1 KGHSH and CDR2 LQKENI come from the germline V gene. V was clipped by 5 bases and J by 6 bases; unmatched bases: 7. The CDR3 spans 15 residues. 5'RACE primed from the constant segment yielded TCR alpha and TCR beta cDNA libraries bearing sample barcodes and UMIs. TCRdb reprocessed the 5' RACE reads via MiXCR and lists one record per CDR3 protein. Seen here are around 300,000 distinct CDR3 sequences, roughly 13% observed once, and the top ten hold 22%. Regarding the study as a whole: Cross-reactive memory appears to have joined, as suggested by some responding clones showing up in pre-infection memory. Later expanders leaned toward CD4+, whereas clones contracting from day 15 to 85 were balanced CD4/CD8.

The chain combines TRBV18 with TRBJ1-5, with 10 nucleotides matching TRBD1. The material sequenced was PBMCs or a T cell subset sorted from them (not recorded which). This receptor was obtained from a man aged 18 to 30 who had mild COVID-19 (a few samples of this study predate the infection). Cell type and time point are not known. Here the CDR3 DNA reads TGTGCCAGCTCAGACCGGGACAGGGGAGGTCAGCCCCAGCATTTT. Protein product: CASSDRDRGGQPQHF.